This T cell receptor (beta chain) was recovered during a study of blood T cells in healthy people across ages. Findings of the study overall: There were more naive CD4+ cells and higher diversity in long-lived donors than in aged donors.

The authors ran a second PCR of roughly 7 to 11 cycles using a sample-barcoded 5' primer and a J-beta primer mix. In TCRdb, the 5' RACE reads were re-called with MiXCR into one record per CDR3 protein. The table includes approximately 1,700,000 distinct CDR3 sequences, more than 35% detected once. This clonotype was detected a few times. Antigen specificity is unknown. The V end lost 5 bases, the J end lost 0 bases, and 14 bases lay between the germline ends. CDR3 size: 15 residues. CDR1 ENHRY and CDR2 SYGVKD come from the germline V gene. The V and J genes are TRBV10-3 and TRBJ2-7, with D tentatively TRBD1 or TRBD2 (5 bases each). Sequenced sample: blood. This TCR was sampled from a human donor in good health. CDR3 sequence reads: CAISISGTGSYEQYF. DNA of the CDR3: TGTGCCATCAGTATCTCCGGGACGGGCTCCTACGAGCAGTACTTC.